This T cell receptor (beta chain) came from a study of lymphopenia after photon versus proton radiotherapy. Broader study findings: Post-nadir TCR diversity decline inversely tracked overall survival among those who died. Proton therapy kept repertoires fairly stable, unlike photons, which gained effector/memory cells. Oligoclonal CD8+ Temra expansion after nadir drove photon patients' diversity drop.

Per germline, CDR1 SGHTA and CDR2 FQGNSA. Trimming removed 1 base at V and 6 bases at J, with 9 bases between. The CDR3 is 14 residues long. A note on this clone: Its antigen is not identified.

This table comes from immunoSEQ multiplex PCR, and its TCRdb copy is limited to in-frame clones, with some not included. The table lists 70,000 to 95,000 clones, around 88% of them singletons. J is TRBJ2-2 and V is TRBV7-2, with D perhaps assigned TRBD1 or TRBD2 (5 bases each). The sequence was collected from a man aged 55 to 70 with pancreatic cancer. Sequences were derived from peripheral blood, sampled from a patient treated with proton-based radiotherapy. CDR3 protein: CASSLEGTPGELFF. The DNA of the CDR3 is TGTGCCAGCAGCTTAGAGGGGACCCCCGGGGAGCTGTTTTTT.